This T cell receptor (beta chain) appears in the sequencing data of a study of brain T cells in children with intractable seizures. Comment on this clone: The target antigen is unknown.

Whole-study results and caveats: Pre- and post-surgery blood differed in depth, so pre-surgery absences may be undersampling. Patients' HCMV serostatus was unknown; virus specificity rests on CDR3 similarity alone.

The sequenced cases were selected for having the highest brain T cell transcript signatures. Before surgery, patients took at least one anti-epileptic drug. Profiling relied on immunoSEQ multiplex PCR, and the TCRdb table lists in-frame clones only, not all of them. The sample carries tens of thousands of clones, 90% to 95% recorded once. This CDR3 is 16 amino acids long. Germline-derived CDR1 and CDR2 are MGHRA and YSYEKL. V was cut by 1 base and J by 0 bases, with 12 bases left in between. The chain combines TRBV4-1 with TRBJ1-1; no clear D. This clonotype was obtained from a boy younger than two with tuberous sclerosis and intractable seizures. The specimen comprised peripheral blood, sampled at surgery. The CDR3 loop reads CASSQALGGMNTEAFF. In DNA form, the CDR3 reads TGCGCCAGCAGCCAAGCGTTAGGAGGGATGAACACTGAAGCTTTCTTT.